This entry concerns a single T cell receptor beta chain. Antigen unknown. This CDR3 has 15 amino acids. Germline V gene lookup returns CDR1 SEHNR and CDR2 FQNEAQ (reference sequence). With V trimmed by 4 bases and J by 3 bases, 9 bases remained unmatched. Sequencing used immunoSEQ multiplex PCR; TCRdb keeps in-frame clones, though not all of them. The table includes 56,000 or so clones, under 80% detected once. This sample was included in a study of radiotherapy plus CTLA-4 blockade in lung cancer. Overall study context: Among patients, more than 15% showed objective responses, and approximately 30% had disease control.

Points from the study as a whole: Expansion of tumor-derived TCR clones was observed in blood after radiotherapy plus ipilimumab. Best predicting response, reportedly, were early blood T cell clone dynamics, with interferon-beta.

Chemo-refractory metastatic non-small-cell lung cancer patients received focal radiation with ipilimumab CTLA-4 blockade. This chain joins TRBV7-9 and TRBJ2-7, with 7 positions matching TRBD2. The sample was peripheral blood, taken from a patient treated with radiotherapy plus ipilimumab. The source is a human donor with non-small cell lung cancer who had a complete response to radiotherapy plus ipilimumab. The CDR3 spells CASSSPERGGYEQYF. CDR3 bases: TGTGCCAGCAGCTCCCCTGAGCGGGGCGGCTACGAGCAGTACTTC. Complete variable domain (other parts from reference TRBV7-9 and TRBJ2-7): DTGVSQNPRHKITKRGQNVTFRCDPISEHNRLYWYRQTLGQGPEFLTYFQNEAQLEKSRLLSDRFSAERPKGSFSTLEIQRTEQGDSAMYLCASSSPERGGYEQYFGPGTRLTVT.